The 4 T cell receptor beta chains below come from one sample, sequenced in a study of blood T cell repertoires in COVID-19. The repertoire was sequenced with immunoSEQ multiplex PCR; TCRdb's copy has only in-frame clones and lacks some. This table has 100,000 to 150,000 clones, roughly four fifths appearing once. Sequencing input: peripheral blood. The receptor source for this set is a man in his 60s with acute or convalescent COVID-19.

This clone has only one observation. The rearrangement joins TRBV6-5 to TRBJ1-3; the match to TRBD1 covers 11 bases. Germline CDR1 and CDR2: MNHEY and SVGAGI. Trimming cost V 5 bases and J 4 bases; bases outside gene matches: 4. CDR3 size: 15 residues. CDR3 in amino acids: CASSSRTGGGNTIYF. In nucleotides, the CDR3 is TGTGCCAGCAGTAGCCGGACAGGGGGCGGAAACACCATATATTTT.

The chain uses TRBV11-2 and TRBJ2-1; TRBD2 agrees at 9 bases. V shed 2 bases and J 7 bases; nucleotides not matched to a gene: 9. The CDR3 loop spans 16 amino acids. The germline gives CDR1 SGHAT, CDR2 FQNNGV. As DNA, the CDR3 is TGTGCCAGCAGCTTACCAGCGGGAGGCCCTAGAAATGAGCAGTTCTTC. Protein sequence: CASSLPAGGPRNEQFF.

The chain recombines TRBV7-3 with TRBJ1-1, with 9 bases lining up with TRBD1. CDR1 is SGHTA, CDR2 FQGTGA, per germline. This CDR3 region has 15 residues. The V gene end was trimmed by 5 bases and the J gene end by 0 bases; junction bases not matched to a gene: 4. CDR3 sequence (DNA): TGTGCCAGCAGCCCTGACAGGGGGATGAACACTGAAGCTTTCTTT. Protein sequence: CASSPDRGMNTEAFF.

V is TRBV28 and J is TRBJ1-6, with D perhaps TRBD1 (6 bases). The V end lost 3 bases, the J end lost 8 bases, and 8 bases lay between the germline ends. The CDR3 runs to 13 residues. The germline CDR1 and CDR2 sequences are MDHEN and SYDVKM. The CDR3: CASSLSGDSPLHF. The CDR3 region has the DNA TGTGCCAGCAGTTTGTCAGGGGATTCACCCCTCCACTTT.